The clone carrying this T cell receptor beta chain occurred a few times. Its target is not known. The source of the sample is a study of OX40 agonist ivuxolimab in advanced cancers. Systemic immunosuppression or autoimmune disease history was grounds to exclude patients. Study-level findings and limits: In general, CD8+ T cells held more expanded clones than CD4+ did, on average. Both blood CD4+ and CD8+ T cells showed clonal growth by week 6 at 0.1 to 3.0 mg/kg.

The method was immunoSEQ multiplex PCR; TCRdb's version includes in-frame clones alone and lacks a portion of them. Of about 48,000 clones listed, over 80% are singletons. From germline, CDR1 is SNHLY and CDR2 FYNNEI. The CDR3 loop spans 11 amino acids. After removal of 7 bases from V and 7 bases from J, the junction contained 4 bases not matched to a gene. The sequencing here drew on CD4+ or CD8+ T cells sorted from blood, taken in a trial of the OX40 agonist ivuxolimab. The chain joins TRBV2 to TRBJ2-7; 7 nucleotides agree with TRBD1. The receptor was derived from an adult with an advanced solid tumor such as melanoma, head and neck, liver or kidney cancer. In DNA, the CDR3 is TGTGCCAGCATGGGGACAGATGAGCAGTACTTC. Translated, it gives CASMGTDEQYF.